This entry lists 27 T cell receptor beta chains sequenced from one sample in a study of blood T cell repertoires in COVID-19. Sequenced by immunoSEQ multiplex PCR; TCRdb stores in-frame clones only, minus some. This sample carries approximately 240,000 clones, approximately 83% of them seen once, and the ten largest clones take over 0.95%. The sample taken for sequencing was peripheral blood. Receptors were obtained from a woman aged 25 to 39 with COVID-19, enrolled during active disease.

This CDR3 is CATGQGKRAVGYTF. The CDR3, as DNA: TGTGCCACGGGACAGGGAAAGAGGGCTGTTGGCTACACCTTC. The rearrangement links TRBV28 to TRBJ1-2, with 9 bases identical to TRBD1. Germline CDR1 reads MDHEN; CDR2 reads SYDVKM. Trimming took 10 bases from V and 7 from J; bases not matched to a gene: 13. This CDR3 has 14 residues.

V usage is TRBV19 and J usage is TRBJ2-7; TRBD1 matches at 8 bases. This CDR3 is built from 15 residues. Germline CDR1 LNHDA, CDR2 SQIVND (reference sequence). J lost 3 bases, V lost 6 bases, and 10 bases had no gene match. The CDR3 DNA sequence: TGTGCCAGTAGCCCCGGACAGGGATGGGTCTACGAGCAGTACTTC. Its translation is CASSPGQGWVYEQYF.

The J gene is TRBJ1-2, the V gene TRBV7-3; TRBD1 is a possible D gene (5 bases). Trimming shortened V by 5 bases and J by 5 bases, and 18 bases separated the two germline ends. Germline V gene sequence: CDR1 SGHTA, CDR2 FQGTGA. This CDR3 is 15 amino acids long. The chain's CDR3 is CASSPAGRDRYGYTF. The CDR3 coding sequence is TGTGCCAGCAGCCCTGCCGGCAGGGATCGGTATGGCTACACCTTC.

The CDR3 DNA is TGCGCCAGCAGCCGAGGGACAGAGATCACAGATACGCAGTATTTT. Its protein is CASSRGTEITDTQYF. The gene calls are TRBV4-3 and TRBJ2-3; 7 positions match TRBD1. Germline V lookup: CDR1 LGHNA, CDR2 YSLEER. The CDR3 sequence is 15 residues long. Germline trimming cut 4 bases from V and 2 bases from J; bases unmatched to any gene: 6.

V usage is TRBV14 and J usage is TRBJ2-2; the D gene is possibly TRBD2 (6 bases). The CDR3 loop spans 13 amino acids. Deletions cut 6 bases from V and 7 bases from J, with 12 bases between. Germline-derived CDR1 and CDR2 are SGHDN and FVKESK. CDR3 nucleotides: TGTGCCAGCAGACCAGGGCGGGACGGGGAGCTGTTTTTT. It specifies CASRPGRDGELFF.

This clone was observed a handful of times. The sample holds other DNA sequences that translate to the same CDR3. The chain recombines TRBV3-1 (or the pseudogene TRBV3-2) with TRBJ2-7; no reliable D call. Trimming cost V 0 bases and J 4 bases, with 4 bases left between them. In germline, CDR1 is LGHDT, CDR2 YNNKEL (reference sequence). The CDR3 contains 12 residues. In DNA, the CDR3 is TGTGCCAGCAGCCAAGATCGGTACGAGCAGTACTTC. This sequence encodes CASSQDRYEQYF.

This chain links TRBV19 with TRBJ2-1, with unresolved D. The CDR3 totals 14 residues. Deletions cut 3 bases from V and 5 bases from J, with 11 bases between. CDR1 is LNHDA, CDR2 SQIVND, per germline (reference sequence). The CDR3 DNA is TGTGCCAGTAGTATTTCCCGGTCCCACAATGAGCAGTTCTTC. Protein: CASSISRSHNEQFF.

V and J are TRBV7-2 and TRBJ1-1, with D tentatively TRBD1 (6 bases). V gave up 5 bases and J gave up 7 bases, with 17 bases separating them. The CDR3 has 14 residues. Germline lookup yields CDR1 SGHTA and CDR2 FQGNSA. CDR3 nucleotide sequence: TGTGCCAGCAGCCCGAGGACAGTAAGACTTGAAGCTTTCTTT. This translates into CASSPRTVRLEAFF.

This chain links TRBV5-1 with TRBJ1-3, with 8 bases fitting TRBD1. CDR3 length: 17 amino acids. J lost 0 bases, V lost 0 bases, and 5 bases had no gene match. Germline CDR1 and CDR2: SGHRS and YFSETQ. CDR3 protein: CASSLDPGGASGNTIYF. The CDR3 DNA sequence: TGCGCCAGCAGCTTGGATCCAGGGGGCGCCTCTGGAAACACCATATATTTT.

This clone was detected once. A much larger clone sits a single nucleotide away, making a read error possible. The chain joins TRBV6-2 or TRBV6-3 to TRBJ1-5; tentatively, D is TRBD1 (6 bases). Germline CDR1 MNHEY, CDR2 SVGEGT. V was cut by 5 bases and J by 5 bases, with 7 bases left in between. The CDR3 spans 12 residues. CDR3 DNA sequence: TGTGCCAGCAGTCACAGGGATCAGCCCCAGCATTTT. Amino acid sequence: CASSHRDQPQHF.

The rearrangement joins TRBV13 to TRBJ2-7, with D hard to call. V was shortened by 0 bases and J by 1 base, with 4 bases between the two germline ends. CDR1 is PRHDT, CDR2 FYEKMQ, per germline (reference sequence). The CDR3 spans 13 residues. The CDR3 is CASSLGRSYEQYF. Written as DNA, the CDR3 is TGTGCCAGCAGCTTAGGTCGGTCCTACGAGCAGTACTTC.

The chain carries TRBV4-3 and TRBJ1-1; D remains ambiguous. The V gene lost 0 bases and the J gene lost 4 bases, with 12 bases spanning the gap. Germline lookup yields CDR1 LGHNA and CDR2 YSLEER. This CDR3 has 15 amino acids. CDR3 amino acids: CASSQDPAGSTEAFF. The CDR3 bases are TGCGCCAGCAGCCAAGACCCAGCGGGGAGCACTGAAGCTTTCTTT.

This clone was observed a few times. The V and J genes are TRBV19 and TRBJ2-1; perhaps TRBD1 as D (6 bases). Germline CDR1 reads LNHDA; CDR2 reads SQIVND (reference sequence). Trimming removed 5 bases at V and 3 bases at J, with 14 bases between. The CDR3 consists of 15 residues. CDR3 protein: CASSETGTLYNEQFF. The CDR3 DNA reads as TGTGCCAGTAGTGAAACAGGGACCCTCTACAATGAGCAGTTCTTC. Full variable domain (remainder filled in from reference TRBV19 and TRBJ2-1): DGGITQSPKYLFRKEGQNVTLSCEQNLNHDAMYWYRQDPGQGLRLIYYSQIVNDFQKGDIAEGYSVSREKKESFPLTVTSAQKNPTAFYLCASSETGTLYNEQFFGPGTRLTVL.

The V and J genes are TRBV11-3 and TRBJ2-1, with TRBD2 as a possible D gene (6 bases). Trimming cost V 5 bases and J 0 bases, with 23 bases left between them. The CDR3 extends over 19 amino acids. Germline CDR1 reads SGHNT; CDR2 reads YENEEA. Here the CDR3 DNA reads TGTGCCAGCAGCCTTAGCGGTATAAGGCGGGATGCCTCCTACAATGAGCAGTTCTTC. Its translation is CASSLSGIRRDASYNEQFF.

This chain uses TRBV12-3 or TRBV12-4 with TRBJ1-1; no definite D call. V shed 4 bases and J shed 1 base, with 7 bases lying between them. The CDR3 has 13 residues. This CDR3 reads CASSSSKNTEAFF. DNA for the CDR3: TGTGCCAGCAGTTCGTCTAAGAACACTGAAGCTTTCTTT.

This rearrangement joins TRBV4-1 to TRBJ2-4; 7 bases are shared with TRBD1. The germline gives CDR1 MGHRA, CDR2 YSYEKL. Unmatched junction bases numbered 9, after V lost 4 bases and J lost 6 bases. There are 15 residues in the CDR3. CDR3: CASSRTGAGINIQYF. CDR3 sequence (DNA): TGCGCCAGCAGCCGAACAGGGGCCGGAATAAACATTCAGTACTTC.

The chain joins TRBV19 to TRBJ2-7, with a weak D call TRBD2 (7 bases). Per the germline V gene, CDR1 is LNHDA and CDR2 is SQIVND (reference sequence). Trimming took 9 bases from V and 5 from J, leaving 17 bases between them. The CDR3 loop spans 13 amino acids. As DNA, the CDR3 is TGTGCCAGGGGAGGGGGTGACCTGGACGAGCAGTACTTC. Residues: CARGGGDLDEQYF.

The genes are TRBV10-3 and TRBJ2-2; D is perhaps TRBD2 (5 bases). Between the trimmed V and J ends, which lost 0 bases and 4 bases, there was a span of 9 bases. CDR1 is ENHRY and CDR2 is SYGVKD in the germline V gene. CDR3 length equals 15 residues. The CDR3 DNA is TGTGCCATCAGTGAGTCTGTGGCGGGCACCGGGGAGCTGTTTTTT. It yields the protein CAISESVAGTGELFF.

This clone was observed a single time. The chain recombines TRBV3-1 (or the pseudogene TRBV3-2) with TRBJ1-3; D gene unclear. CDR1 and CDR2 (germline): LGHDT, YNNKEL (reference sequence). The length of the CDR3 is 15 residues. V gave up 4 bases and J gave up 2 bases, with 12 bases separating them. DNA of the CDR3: TGTGCCAGCAGCCTCGAGACCGGGGCTGGAAACACCATATATTTT. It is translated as CASSLETGAGNTIYF.

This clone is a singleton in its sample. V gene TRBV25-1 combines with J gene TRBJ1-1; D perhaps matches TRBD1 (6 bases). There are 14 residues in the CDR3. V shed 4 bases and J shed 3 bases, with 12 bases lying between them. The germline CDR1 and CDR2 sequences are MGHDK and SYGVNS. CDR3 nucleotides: TGTGCCAGCAGTGGCTCAGGGGCCTACACTGAAGCTTTCTTT. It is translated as CASSGSGAYTEAFF.

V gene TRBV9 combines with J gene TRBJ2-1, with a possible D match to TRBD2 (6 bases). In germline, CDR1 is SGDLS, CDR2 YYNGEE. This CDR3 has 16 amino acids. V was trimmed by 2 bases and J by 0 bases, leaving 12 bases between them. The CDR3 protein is CASSVIGTLSYNEQFF. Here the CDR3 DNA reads TGTGCCAGCAGCGTTATCGGGACTCTCTCCTACAATGAGCAGTTCTTC. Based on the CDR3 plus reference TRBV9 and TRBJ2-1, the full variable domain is DSGVTQTPKHLITATGQRVTLRCSPRSGDLSVYWYQQSLDQGLQFLIQYYNGEERAKGNILERFSAQQFPDLHSELNLSSLELGDSALYFCASSVIGTLSYNEQFFGPGTRLTVL.

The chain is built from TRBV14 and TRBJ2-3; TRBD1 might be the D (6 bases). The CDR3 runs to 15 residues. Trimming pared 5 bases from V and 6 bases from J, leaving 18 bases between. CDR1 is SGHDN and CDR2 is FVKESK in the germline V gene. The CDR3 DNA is TGTGCCAGCAGCAGGGACACTCGGGTCATCGATACGCAGTATTTT. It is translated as CASSRDTRVIDTQYF.

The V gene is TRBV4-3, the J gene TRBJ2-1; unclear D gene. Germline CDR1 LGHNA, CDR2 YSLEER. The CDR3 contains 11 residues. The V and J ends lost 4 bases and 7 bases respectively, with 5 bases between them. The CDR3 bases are TGCGCCAGCAGCCTTCGTAATGAGCAGTTCTTC. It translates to CASSLRNEQFF.

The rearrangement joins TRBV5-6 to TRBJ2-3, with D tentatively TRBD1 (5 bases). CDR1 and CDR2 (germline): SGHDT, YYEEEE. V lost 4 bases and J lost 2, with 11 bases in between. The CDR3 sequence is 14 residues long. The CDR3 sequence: CASSPDIHTDTQYF. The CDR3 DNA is TGTGCCAGCAGCCCGGACATCCACACAGATACGCAGTATTTT.

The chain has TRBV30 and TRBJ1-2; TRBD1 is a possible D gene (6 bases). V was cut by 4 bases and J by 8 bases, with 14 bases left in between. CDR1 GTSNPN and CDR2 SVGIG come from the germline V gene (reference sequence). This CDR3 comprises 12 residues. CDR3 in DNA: TGTGCCTGGATGAGGAGGGGGGGAGGCTACACCTTC. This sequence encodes CAWMRRGGGYTF.

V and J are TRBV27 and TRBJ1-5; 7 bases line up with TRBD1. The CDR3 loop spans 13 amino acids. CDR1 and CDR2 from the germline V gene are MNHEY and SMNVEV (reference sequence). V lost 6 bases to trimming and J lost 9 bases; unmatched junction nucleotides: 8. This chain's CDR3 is CASSRRGMRPQHF. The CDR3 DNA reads TGTGCCAGCAGCCGCAGGGGGATGAGGCCCCAGCATTTT.

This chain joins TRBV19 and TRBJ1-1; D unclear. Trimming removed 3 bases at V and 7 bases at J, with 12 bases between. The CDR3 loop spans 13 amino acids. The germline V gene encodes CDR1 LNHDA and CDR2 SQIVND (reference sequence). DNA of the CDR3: TGTGCCAGTAGTATGGGCAGAAGTCTTGAAGCTTTCTTT. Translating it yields CASSMGRSLEAFF.